This TCR beta chain derives from a study of blood T cell repertoires in COVID-19. The overall study: Samples came from the United States, Italy and Spain, spanning acute and convalescent COVID-19.

Libraries were prepared by immunoSEQ multiplex PCR; TCRdb keeps only in-frame clonotypes and omits some of them. The repertoire holds over 95,000 clones, with around 89% as singletons. V was clipped by 5 bases and J by 0 bases, with 8 bases between them. Germline CDR1 LNHDA, CDR2 SQIVND (reference sequence). The CDR3 consists of 15 residues. This chain joins TRBV19 and TRBJ1-6; no firm D call. The sequenced material came from peripheral blood. The sequence came from a woman aged 45-59 years with acute or convalescent COVID-19. CDR3: CASSVHSSYNSPLHF. The CDR3 DNA follows: TGTGCCAGTAGTGTTCACAGCTCCTATAATTCACCCCTCCACTTT.